This T cell receptor (beta chain) comes out of a study of Graves' ophthalmopathy and Graves' hyperthyroidism. Whole-study findings and limits: Sensitivity of roughly 88% and specificity of nearly 82% were achieved when a 13-signature model separated ophthalmopathy from stable hyperthyroidism.

The CDR3 contains 15 residues. From germline, CDR1 is SGHVS and CDR2 FQNEAQ. Between the trimmed V and J ends, which lost 5 bases and 2 bases, there was a span of 15 bases. With regard to this clonotype: Its antigen remains unknown.

Orbital computed tomography, thyroid ultrasound, TRAb, serum thyroxine and clinical symptoms formed the basis of diagnosis. The authors amplified TCR beta CDR3 regions, and they did so from RNA transcripts for repertoire sequencing. The library came from an HTBI-primed first-round RT-PCR and a second-round multiplex PCR. TCRdb reprocessed the multiplex PCR reads via MiXCR and lists one record per CDR3 protein. The sample consists of over a million distinct CDR3 sequences, roughly 35% of them appearing once. V usage is TRBV7-8 and J usage is TRBJ2-5; the D is unclear. The sequenced sample consisted of peripheral blood or thyroid tissue (not recorded which). The TCR originated in an adult man with Graves' hyperthyroidism. CDR3 in amino acids: CASSQVSAKQETQYF. CDR3 coding DNA: TGTGCCAGCAGCCAAGTTTCCGCGAAACAAGAGACCCAGTACTTC.